This TCR beta chain appears in the sequencing data of a study of cytomegalovirus exposure and HLA in healthy donors. Whole-study context: Roughly 80 million unique TCRs from HLA-typed donors were held in an early data release.

It was with 60 Vbeta and 13 Jbeta primers that the PCR ran. The repertoire was sequenced with immunoSEQ multiplex PCR; TCRdb's copy has only in-frame clones and lacks some. The profile shows just over 200,000 clones, around four fifths of them singletons. The CDR3 spans 15 residues. Losses at the gene ends were 2 bases for V and 5 bases for J; bases not matched to a gene: 5. Germline-derived CDR1 and CDR2 are SGDLS and YYNGEE. The specimen was PBMCs. The chain joins TRBV9 to TRBJ2-7; the match to TRBD2 covers 12 bases. The source of this sequence is a woman between 40 and 50 years old in good health and CMV-seronegative. The CDR3 protein is CASSVTSGRTHEQYF. Here the CDR3 DNA reads TGTGCCAGCAGCGTGACTAGCGGGAGAACCCACGAGCAGTACTTC.